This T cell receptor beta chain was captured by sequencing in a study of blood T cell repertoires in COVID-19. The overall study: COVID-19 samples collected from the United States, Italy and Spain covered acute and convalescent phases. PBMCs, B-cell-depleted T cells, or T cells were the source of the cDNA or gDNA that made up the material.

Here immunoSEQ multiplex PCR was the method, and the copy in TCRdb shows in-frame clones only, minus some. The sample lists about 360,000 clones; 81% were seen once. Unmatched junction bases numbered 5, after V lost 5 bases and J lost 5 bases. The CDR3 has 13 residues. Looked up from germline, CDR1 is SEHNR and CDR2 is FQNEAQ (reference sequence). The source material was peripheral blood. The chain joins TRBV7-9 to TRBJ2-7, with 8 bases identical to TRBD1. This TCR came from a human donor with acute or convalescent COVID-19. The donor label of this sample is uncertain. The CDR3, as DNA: TGTGCCAGCAGCCGACAGGGGATCCACGAGCAGTACTTC. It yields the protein CASSRQGIHEQYF. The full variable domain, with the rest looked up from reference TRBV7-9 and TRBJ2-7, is DTGVSQNPRHKITKRGQNVTFRCDPISEHNRLYWYRQTLGQGPEFLTYFQNEAQLEKSRLLSDRFSAERPKGSFSTLEIQRTEQGDSAMYLCASSRQGIHEQYFGPGTRLTVT.